The 3 T cell receptor beta chains below were found in one sample sequenced in a study of immunodeficiency. Findings and caveats of the study: Productive entropy and V-J pairing of CD4+ T cells looked alike across patients and controls.

The antigens of these receptors remain unknown. This table comes from immunoSEQ multiplex PCR, and its TCRdb copy is limited to in-frame clones, with some not included. This table holds some 2,500 clones, more than 75% found once. Sample: CD4+ T cells from blood. These TCRs come from a woman aged 18 to 35 with POLD1 deficiency.

This chain joins TRBV27 and TRBJ2-2, with D unclear. CDR3 length: 13 residues. V was shortened by 5 bases and J by 13 bases, with 17 bases between the two germline ends. The germline V gene has CDR1 MNHEY and CDR2 SMNVEV (reference sequence). In DNA, the CDR3 is TGTGCCAGCAGTCCCAGCCCCCCTGTACGGCTGTTTTTT. It translates to CASSPSPPVRLFF.

The chain is built from TRBV27 and TRBJ1-6, with 9 positions matching TRBD1. After removal of 8 bases from V and 8 bases from J, the junction contained 4 bases not matched to a gene. The CDR3 sequence is 13 residues long. Germline V gene lookup returns CDR1 MNHEY and CDR2 SMNVEV (reference sequence). CDR3 sequence: CASRDRADSPLHF. The CDR3 DNA is TGTGCCAGCCGGGACAGGGCTGATTCACCCCTCCACTTT.

The chain employs TRBV18 and TRBJ2-3; no clear D. CDR3 length equals 12 residues. The V gene's germline CDR1 is KGHSH and CDR2 LQKENI. Trimming cost V 3 bases and J 2 bases, with 3 bases left between them. The chain's CDR3 is CASSPTTDTQYF. As DNA, the CDR3 is TGTGCCAGCTCACCCACCACAGATACGCAGTATTTT.